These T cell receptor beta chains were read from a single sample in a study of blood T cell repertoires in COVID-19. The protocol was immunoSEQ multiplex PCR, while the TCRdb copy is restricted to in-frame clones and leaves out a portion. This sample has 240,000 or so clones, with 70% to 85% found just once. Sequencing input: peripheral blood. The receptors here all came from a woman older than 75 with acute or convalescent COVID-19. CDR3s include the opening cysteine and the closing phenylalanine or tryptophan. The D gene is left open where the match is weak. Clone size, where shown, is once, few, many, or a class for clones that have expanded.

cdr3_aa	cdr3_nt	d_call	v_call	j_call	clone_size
CASGVSYNEQFF	TGCGCCAGCGGTGTGAGCTACAATGAGCAGTTCTTC	.	TRBV10-2	TRBJ2-1	.
CASSPTGPGSPLHF	TGTGCCAGCAGCCCGACAGGACCCGGGTCACCCCTCCACTTT	.	TRBV14	TRBJ1-6	.
CASSAGTGGLITGELFF	TGTGCCAGCAGCGCGGGGACAGGGGGGCTAATCACCGGGGAGCTGTTTTTT	TRBD1	TRBV7-3	TRBJ2-2	.
CASSPVSGVRETQYF	TGTGCCAGCAGCCCAGTTAGCGGGGTTAGAGAGACCCAGTACTTC	TRBD2	TRBV11-2	TRBJ2-5	.
CASSLPQGGQPQHF	TGTGCCAGCAGTTTACCCCAGGGTGGGCAGCCCCAGCATTTT	.	TRBV28	TRBJ1-5	.
CASSETGSYGYTF	TGTGCCAGCAGTGAGACAGGAAGTTATGGCTACACCTTC	.	TRBV6-1	TRBJ1-2	once
CASSLVQGDTGELFF	TGCGCCAGCAGCTTAGTTCAGGGCGACACCGGGGAGCTGTTTTTT	.	TRBV5-1	TRBJ2-2	.
CATSENHRGDTGELFF	TGTGCCACCAGTGAAAATCACAGGGGGGACACCGGGGAGCTGTTTTTT	TRBD1	TRBV24-1	TRBJ2-2	.
CASSRPGQGSGANVLTF	TGTGCCAGCAGTCGCCCTGGACAGGGCTCTGGGGCCAACGTCCTGACTTTC	TRBD1	TRBV5-6	TRBJ2-6	.
CASSLVPGGANIQYF	TGCGCCAGCAGCTTGGTCCCAGGGGGCGCGAACATTCAGTACTTC	TRBD1	TRBV5-1	TRBJ2-4	.
CASSEWGSANTGELFF	TGTGCCAGCAGTGAATGGGGCAGCGCGAACACCGGGGAGCTGTTTTTT	.	TRBV25-1	TRBJ2-2	.
CASGRGGANVLTF	TGTGCCAGCGGTAGGGGAGGGGCCAACGTCCTGACTTTC	.	TRBV21-1	TRBJ2-6	.
CASSLRERGYTF	TGTGCCAGCAGCTTACGGGAGCGTGGCTACACCTTC	.	TRBV11-2	TRBJ1-2	.
CSASQGAQTSPLHF	TGCAGTGCTAGTCAGGGGGCGCAGACTTCACCCCTCCACTTT	TRBD1	TRBV20-1	TRBJ1-6	.
CASSRAGGVAGSYEQYF	TGTGCCAGCAGCCGGGCCGGTGGGGTAGCGGGATCCTACGAGCAGTACTTC	TRBD2	TRBV7-9	TRBJ2-7	.
CASSSTGGRIQETQYF	TGTGCCAGCAGCTCGACCGGTGGGAGGATCCAAGAGACCCAGTACTTC	.	TRBV7-9	TRBJ2-5	.
CASSPSTGGNSPLHF	TGTGCCAGCAGCCCCTCGACAGGAGGTAATTCACCCCTCCACTTT	.	TRBV5-6	TRBJ1-6	.
CASSVGGSGYTDTQYF	TGTGCCAGCAGCGTAGGAGGTAGCGGGTACACAGATACGCAGTATTTT	TRBD2	TRBV9	TRBJ2-3	few
CASSERQGSDEQYF	TGTGCCAGCAGCGAAAGACAGGGTTCAGACGAGCAGTACTTC	TRBD1	TRBV28	TRBJ2-7	.
CASSQDLLGTGANQPQHF	TGCGCCAGCAGCCAAGACCTCCTTGGGACAGGCGCTAATCAGCCCCAGCATTTT	TRBD1	TRBV4-3	TRBJ1-5	.
CASSPQGLTTEAFF	TGTGCCAGCTCACCCCAGGGTCTTACCACTGAAGCTTTCTTT	.	TRBV18	TRBJ1-1	.
CASSLRGGDQPQHF	TGCGCCAGCTCCCTCAGGGGTGGTGACCAGCCCCAGCATTTT	.	TRBV5-1	TRBJ1-5	.
CSASPLTEAFF	TGCAGTGCTAGTCCCCTCACTGAAGCTTTCTTT	.	TRBV20-1	TRBJ1-1	.
CASSVDRGYGYTF	TGTGCCAGCAGCGTAGACAGGGGCTATGGCTACACCTTC	TRBD1	TRBV9	TRBJ1-2	.
CASSTGGATDTQYF	TGTGCCAGCAGCACGGGGGGCGCGACAGATACGCAGTATTTT	.	TRBV5-4	TRBJ2-3	.
CAWSVLGNTEAFF	TGTGCCTGGAGTGTACTAGGTAACACTGAAGCTTTCTTT	.	TRBV30	TRBJ1-1	.
CSVVPRDTPYEQYF	TGCAGCGTTGTGCCCCGGGACACACCCTACGAGCAGTACTTC	.	TRBV29-1	TRBJ2-7	.
CASSGGGAHYEQYF	TGTGCCAGCAGCGGGGGAGGGGCCCACTACGAGCAGTACTTC	TRBD2	TRBV7-4	TRBJ2-7	.
CASSPIFLVLAGTGETQYF	TGTGCCAGCTCACCAATTTTTTTGGTGCTAGCGGGAACGGGGGAGACCCAGTACTTC	TRBD2	TRBV18	TRBJ2-5	.
CASSQRSSGDTQYF	TGTGCCAGCAGCCAAAGGAGTTCGGGGGATACGCAGTATTTT	.	TRBV3-1/TRBV3-2	TRBJ2-3	once
CASSKRLAGWYNEQFF	TGTGCCAGCAGCAAGCGACTAGCGGGATGGTACAATGAGCAGTTCTTC	TRBD2	TRBV5-6	TRBJ2-1	.
CASSERDRDREQYF	TGCGCCAGCAGCGAGAGGGACAGGGATCGGGAGCAGTACTTC	TRBD1	TRBV23-1	TRBJ2-7	.
CASRSGWVTEAFF	TGTGCCAGCAGATCAGGGTGGGTGACTGAAGCTTTCTTT	.	TRBV2	TRBJ1-1	once
CASSFYRRNEQFF	TGTGCCAGCAGTTTCTACCGGAGGAATGAGCAGTTCTTC	.	TRBV28	TRBJ2-1	.
CATSDGGGGRETQYF	TGTGCCACCAGTGATGGCGGAGGGGGCCGGGAGACCCAGTACTTC	.	TRBV24-1	TRBJ2-5	few
CASSRQVMNTEAFF	TGTGCCAGCAGTCGACAAGTCATGAACACTGAAGCTTTCTTT	.	TRBV2	TRBJ1-1	.
CASSLQGIRDTQYF	TGTGCCAGCAGCTTACAGGGGATAAGGGATACGCAGTATTTT	TRBD1	TRBV6-5	TRBJ2-3	.
CASSQDTGGTEAFF	TGTGCCAGCAGCCAAGATACAGGGGGAACTGAAGCTTTCTTT	TRBD1	TRBV4-2	TRBJ1-1	.
CASNDRTGGSYNEQFF	TGTGCCAGCAATGATCGGACAGGGGGCTCCTACAATGAGCAGTTCTTC	TRBD1	TRBV6-1	TRBJ2-1	.
CASSPNQGFGANQMNTEAFF	TGCGCCAGCAGCCCGAACCAAGGTTTTGGGGCCAACCAAATGAACACTGAAGCTTTCTTT	.	TRBV5-1	TRBJ1-1	.
CATGGGAGNTIYF	TGTGCCACCGGAGGGGGGGCTGGAAACACCATATATTTT	.	TRBV7-2	TRBJ1-3	.
CSAKDRSNTGELFF	TGCAGCGCCAAGGACAGATCGAACACCGGGGAGCTGTTTTTT	.	TRBV29-1	TRBJ2-2	.
CASSGSGQIYGYTF	TGTGCCAGCAGTGGTTCGGGACAGATCTATGGCTACACCTTC	TRBD1	TRBV2	TRBJ1-2	.
CSASRLADYEQYF	TGCAGTGCTAGTCGACTAGCGGACTACGAGCAGTACTTC	TRBD2	TRBV20-1	TRBJ2-7	.
CASSVAREGKLFF	TGTGCCAGCAGTGTCGCCAGGGAGGGAAAACTGTTTTTT	.	TRBV2	TRBJ1-4	.
CASSLSTNGYTF	TGTGCCAGCAGTTTAAGCACTAATGGCTACACCTTC	.	TRBV12-3/TRBV12-4	TRBJ1-2	.
CASSLNTKTGELFF	TGTGCCAGCAGCTTAAACACGAAGACCGGGGAGCTGTTTTTT	.	TRBV7-3	TRBJ2-2	.
CASRRAGGAPTYEQYF	TGTGCCAGCAGGCGAGCGGGAGGGGCGCCTACCTACGAGCAGTACTTC	TRBD2	TRBV28	TRBJ2-7	.
CASSHLLASSYNEQFF	TGCGCCAGCAGCCACCTTCTAGCGAGCTCCTACAATGAGCAGTTCTTC	.	TRBV4-3	TRBJ2-1	.
CASSPQGAEGYTF	TGTGCCAGCTCACCACAGGGGGCAGAAGGCTACACCTTC	TRBD1	TRBV18	TRBJ1-2	.
CASRSPVNTEAFF	TGTGCCAGCAGATCCCCGGTGAACACTGAAGCTTTCTTT	.	TRBV6-5	TRBJ1-1	.
CASSPGGTSGYEQYF	TGCGCCAGCAGCCCTGGGGGCACTAGCGGCTACGAGCAGTACTTC	TRBD2	TRBV5-1	TRBJ2-7	.
CASRGPQGGNQPQHF	TGTGCCAGTAGAGGCCCACAGGGGGGCAATCAGCCCCAGCATTTT	TRBD1	TRBV19	TRBJ1-5	.
CASSLGTVRNQPQHF	TGTGCCAGCAGCTTAGGGACAGTTCGCAATCAGCCCCAGCATTTT	.	TRBV7-2	TRBJ1-5	.